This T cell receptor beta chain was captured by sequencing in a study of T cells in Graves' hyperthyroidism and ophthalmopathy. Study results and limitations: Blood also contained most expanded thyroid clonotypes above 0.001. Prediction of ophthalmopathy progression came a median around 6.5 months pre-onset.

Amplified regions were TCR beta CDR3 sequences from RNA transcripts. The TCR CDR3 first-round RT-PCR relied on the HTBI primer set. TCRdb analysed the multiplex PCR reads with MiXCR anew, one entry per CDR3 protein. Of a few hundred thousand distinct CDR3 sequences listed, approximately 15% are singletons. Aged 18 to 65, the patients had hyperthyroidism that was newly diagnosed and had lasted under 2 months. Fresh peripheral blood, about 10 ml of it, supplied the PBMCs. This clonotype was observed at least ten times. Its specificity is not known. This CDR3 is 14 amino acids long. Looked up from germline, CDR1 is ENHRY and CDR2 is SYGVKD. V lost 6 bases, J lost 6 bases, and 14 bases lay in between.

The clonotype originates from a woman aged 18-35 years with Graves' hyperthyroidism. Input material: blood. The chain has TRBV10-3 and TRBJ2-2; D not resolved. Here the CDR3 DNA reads TGTGCCATCAGCTTGGACCTTGGCGCCGGGGAGCTGTTTTTT. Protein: CAISLDLGAGELFF.